The 25 T cell receptor beta chains in this list originate from one sample, sequenced in a study of low-dose radiotherapy and immunotherapy resistance in tumors. Covering alpha and beta chains, TRAV- and TRBV-specific primers were used for the first-strand cDNA. Over roughly 18 PCR cycles, TCRs were amplified from a constant-region primer and V-primer adapter. MiXCR, applied by TCRdb to the reads, yields one record per CDR3 protein. This table has 85,000 to 95,000 distinct CDR3 sequences, 9.4% appearing once. Time point: before trial treatment. Specimen: PBMCs, collected before treatment. The receptors were gathered from a male donor with prostate cancer.

At least ten counts were recorded for this clonotype. The rearrangement joins TRBV25-1 to TRBJ1-3; D uncertain. The CDR3 runs to 12 residues. Germline V gives CDR1 MGHDK, CDR2 SYGVNS. V shed 4 bases and J shed 0 bases, with 1 base lying between them. This CDR3 reads CASSASGNTIYF. CDR3 coding DNA: TGTGCCAGCAGTGCCTCTGGAAACACCATATATTTT.

This clonotype appeared many times. The V and J genes are TRBV28 and TRBJ2-7, with a possible D match to TRBD2 (6 bases). The CDR3 consists of 16 residues. Trimming removed 4 bases at V and 2 bases at J, with 18 bases between. Germline V gene sequence: CDR1 MDHEN, CDR2 SYDVKM. For the CDR3, the DNA is TGTGCCAGCAGTTCGGGTTGGGGGGTTTACGCCTACGAGCAGTACTTC. This gives the protein CASSSGWGVYAYEQYF. The full variable domain, in which reference TRBV28 and TRBJ2-7 provide the parts outside the CDR3, is DVKVTQSSRYLVKRTGEKVFLECVQDMDHENMFWYRQDPGLGLRLIYFSYDVKMKEKGDIPEGYSVSREKKERFSLILESASTNQTSMYLCASSSGWGVYAYEQYFGPGTRLTVT.

This clonotype was seen ten or more times. The chain employs TRBV7-2 and TRBJ2-7; a possible D gene is TRBD2 (5 bases). Germline loops: CDR1 SGHTA, CDR2 FQGNSA. This CDR3 has 15 residues. V was pared by 5 bases and J by 0 bases, with 14 bases between. Here the CDR3 DNA reads TGTGCCAGCAGCCCCTCGGGGATCCTCTCCTACGAGCAGTACTTC. Its translation: CASSPSGILSYEQYF.

Remarks on this clonotype: A single base is all that separates this from a far larger clone, so a read error is likely. The chain recombines TRBV12-5 with TRBJ2-7; 12 bases line up with TRBD1. The germline gives CDR1 LGHNT, CDR2 FRNRAP. The CDR3 totals 15 residues. V trimming: 6 bases; J trimming: 7 bases; junction bases outside the gene matches: 10. CDR3 residues: CASGWGQGASNEQYF. Here the CDR3 DNA reads TGTGCTAGTGGCTGGGGACAGGGGGCGAGTAATGAGCAGTACTTC.

In this sample, this clonotype turned up many times. The V and J genes are TRBV5-1 and TRBJ2-1; 8 bases align to TRBD2. The CDR3 extends over 15 amino acids. V lost 4 bases and J lost 6; bases outside the gene matches: 9. In germline, CDR1 is SGHRS, CDR2 YFSETQ. CDR3 in DNA: TGCGCCAGCAGCCTTACCGGGACTAGGTCCAATGAGCAGTTCTTC. Its protein product is CASSLTGTRSNEQFF. The entire variable domain, with the rest obtained from reference TRBV5-1 and TRBJ2-1, is as follows: KAGVTQTPRYLIKTRGQQVTLSCSPISGHRSVSWYQQTPGQGLQFLFEYFSETQRNKGNFPGRFSGRQFSNSRSEMNVSTLELGDSALYLCASSLTGTRSNEQFFGPGTRLTVL.

This clonotype was seen repeatedly, ten times or more. The rearrangement joins TRBV4-3 to TRBJ2-1; the D is unclear. Germline V gives CDR1 LGHNA, CDR2 YSLEER. The CDR3 has 16 amino acids. V lost 1 base and J 0 bases, leaving 10 bases between the germline ends. CDR3: CASSQVREHSYNEQFF. The CDR3 DNA sequence: TGCGCCAGCAGCCAAGTAAGGGAACACTCCTACAATGAGCAGTTCTTC.

The sample holds a few counts of this clonotype. A much larger clone differs by one base, so this may be a read error. The chain combines TRBV20-1 with TRBJ2-1, with a possible D match to TRBD1 (6 bases). The CDR3 sequence is 14 residues long. V shed 6 bases and J shed 5 bases, with 17 bases lying between them. Germline V lookup: CDR1 DFQATT, CDR2 SNEGSKA (reference sequence). The CDR3 DNA sequence: TGCAGTGCCCTGATCGGGACATGGAACAATGAGCAGTTCTTC. It translates to CSALIGTWNNEQFF.

This clonotype was seen many times. This chain connects TRBV20-1 to TRBJ2-1, with D uncertain. Trimming took 6 bases from V and 7 from J, leaving 16 bases between them. The CDR3 has 13 amino acids. The germline gives CDR1 DFQATT, CDR2 SNEGSKA (reference sequence). The CDR3 region has the DNA TGCAGTGCCCCTGCCCTCCCGACAAATGAGCAGTTCTTC. Its translation: CSAPALPTNEQFF.

This clonotype was counted at least ten times. The V call is TRBV20-1, the J call TRBJ1-1; TRBD1 matches 10 bases. Germline CDR1 is DFQATT and CDR2 is SNEGSKA (reference sequence). The length of the CDR3 is 15 residues. Losses at the gene ends were 2 bases for V and 5 bases for J; bases not matched to a gene: 8. The CDR3, as DNA: TGCAGTGCTAGACCAATAGGACAGGGGGGGACTGAAGCTTTCTTT. It encodes CSARPIGQGGTEAFF.

This clonotype has at least ten counts. This chain uses TRBV15 with TRBJ2-2, with a weak D call TRBD2 (6 bases). The ends were cut back, 7 bases at V and 1 base at J, with 10 bases in the middle. The CDR3 consists of 14 residues. Germline lookup yields CDR1 LNHNV and CDR2 YYDKDF (reference sequence). The CDR3 sequence is CATTLGGNTGELFF. The CDR3 nucleotides are TGTGCCACCACCCTCGGGGGGAACACCGGGGAGCTGTTTTTT.

This clonotype was observed many times. The chain uses TRBV20-1 and TRBJ1-4, with D possibly matching TRBD1 (6 bases). With 3 bases removed from V and 4 bases from J, the gap between germline ends came to 15 bases. The CDR3 spans 15 residues. From germline, CDR1 is DFQATT and CDR2 SNEGSKA (reference sequence). Here the CDR3 reads CSARQFGGRNEKLFF. CDR3 nucleotide sequence: TGCAGTGCTAGGCAATTCGGGGGCCGTAATGAAAAACTGTTTTTT.

The table lists this clonotype with many counts. This chain joins TRBV20-1 and TRBJ2-3, with D possibly matching TRBD1 (6 bases). V lost 4 bases to trimming and J lost 2 bases, with 10 bases between them. This CDR3 is built from 13 residues. Germline V gene sequence: CDR1 DFQATT, CDR2 SNEGSKA (reference sequence). The CDR3 is CSAMRGTTDTQYF. The CDR3 DNA sequence: TGCAGTGCTATGAGGGGGACCACAGATACGCAGTATTTT.

Remarks on this clonotype: A far larger clone lies a single base away; this is likely a read error. CDR3: CASRLGLAGGPIRDEQFF. The DNA of the CDR3 is TGTGCCAGCAGATTAGGACTAGCGGGAGGCCCCATTCGCGATGAGCAGTTCTTC. The chain carries TRBV27 and TRBJ2-1; 14 bases map to TRBD2. This CDR3 comprises 18 residues. CDR1 is MNHEY, CDR2 SMNVEV, per germline (reference sequence). J was trimmed by 8 bases and V by 6 bases; bases with no gene match: 15.

This clonotype was picked up many times. The V gene is TRBV3-1, the J gene TRBJ2-7; 9 nucleotides align to TRBD2. The V gene's germline CDR1 is LGHDT and CDR2 YNNKEL (reference sequence). Trimming took 0 bases from V and 4 from J; bases not matched to a gene: 7. This CDR3 has 16 residues. The CDR3 bases are TGTGCCAGCAGCCAAGAAGTGCGCGGGAGGGATTACGAGCAGTACTTC. This encodes CASSQEVRGRDYEQYF.

This clonotype was observed at least ten times. J is TRBJ2-2 and V is TRBV3-1; the match to TRBD1 covers 7 bases. This CDR3 region has 15 residues. The V gene end was trimmed by 7 bases and the J gene end by 2 bases; junction bases not matched to a gene: 7. Germline CDR1 reads LGHDT; CDR2 reads YNNKEL (reference sequence). In DNA, the CDR3 is TGTGCCAGCACTGGTAGACAGGGAAACACCGGGGAGCTGTTTTTT. Protein: CASTGRQGNTGELFF.

This clonotype showed up many times. This chain connects TRBV29-1 to TRBJ1-3; the D is unclear. Trimming shortened V by 7 bases and J by 0 bases, and 7 bases separated the two germline ends. CDR3 length: 12 amino acids. Germline CDR1 SQVTM, CDR2 ANQGSEA. The CDR3 nucleotides read TGCAGCGCGGGCTTCTCTGGAAACACCATATATTTT. Protein: CSAGFSGNTIYF.

This clonotype has a count of ten or more. The chain couples TRBV6-1 to TRBJ1-5; TRBD1 might be the D (5 bases). The germline gives CDR1 MNHNS, CDR2 SASEGT. The CDR3 extends over 15 amino acids. V gave up 6 bases and J gave up 7 bases, with 19 bases separating them. The CDR3 bases are TGTGCCAGCAGCGCTCACTGGAGAGGGGACCAGCCCCAGCATTTT. Translation gives CASSAHWRGDQPQHF.

This clonotype showed up many times. Here the CDR3 reads CASRGGYWSNQPQHF. The CDR3 DNA follows: TGTGCCAGCAGAGGAGGGTATTGGAGCAATCAGCCCCAGCATTTT. This chain connects TRBV28 to TRBJ1-5, with unresolved D. The V gene lost 6 bases and the J gene lost 1 base, with 13 bases spanning the gap. Germline lookup yields CDR1 MDHEN and CDR2 SYDVKM. The CDR3 spans 15 residues.

A few counts support this clonotype. The V and J genes are TRBV29-1 and TRBJ2-3; 12 bases align to TRBD2. The ends lost 4 bases at V and 4 bases at J; junction bases unmatched: 6. The CDR3 consists of 15 residues. Germline V gives CDR1 SQVTM, CDR2 ANQGSEA. The CDR3 DNA reads TGCAGCGTTGGGCCTAGCGGGAGGGAGTCAGATACGCAGTATTTT. Its protein is CSVGPSGRESDTQYF.

This clonotype was counted ten times or more. The rearrangement joins TRBV19 to TRBJ2-1, with TRBD2 identical over 7 bases. After removal of 3 bases from V and 6 bases from J, the junction contained 5 bases not matched to a gene. The germline CDR1 and CDR2 sequences are LNHDA and SQIVND (reference sequence). The CDR3 has 14 residues. CDR3 in amino acids: CASSIRSGINEQFF. CDR3 coding DNA: TGTGCCAGTAGTATCAGGAGCGGGATCAATGAGCAGTTCTTC.

This clonotype was found many times. The chain has TRBV5-4 and TRBJ2-1, with 12 bases fitting TRBD2. CDR1 is SGHNT and CDR2 is YYREEE in the germline V gene (reference sequence). The CDR3 has 14 amino acids. V lost 4 bases, J lost 10 bases, and 6 bases stayed unmatched. The CDR3 protein is CASSLAGGSREQFF. CDR3 sequence (DNA): TGTGCCAGCAGCCTAGCGGGAGGGAGTAGGGAGCAGTTCTTC.

This clonotype was seen many times. This rearrangement joins TRBV5-1 to TRBJ2-1, with 8 nucleotides matching TRBD1. CDR1 is SGHRS and CDR2 is YFSETQ in the germline V gene. The V and J ends lost 4 bases and 0 bases, in that order; junction bases with no gene match: 15. CDR3 length: 19 residues. As DNA, the CDR3 is TGCGCCAGCAGCCTAGACAGGGGTCGGGCTCTGAGCTCCTACAATGAGCAGTTCTTC. Protein product: CASSLDRGRALSSYNEQFF. Variable domain in full (rest from reference TRBV5-1 and TRBJ2-1): KAGVTQTPRYLIKTRGQQVTLSCSPISGHRSVSWYQQTPGQGLQFLFEYFSETQRNKGNFPGRFSGRQFSNSRSEMNVSTLELGDSALYLCASSLDRGRALSSYNEQFFGPGTRLTVL.

This clonotype came up many times. The rearrangement uses TRBV7-2 and TRBJ2-7, with unresolved D. Germline CDR1 SGHTA, CDR2 FQGNSA. The CDR3 runs to 13 residues. V dropped 2 bases and J dropped 3 bases, with 8 bases sitting between them. CDR3 protein: CASSLSSLYEQYF. CDR3 nucleotides: TGTGCCAGCAGCTTATCGTCTCTCTACGAGCAGTACTTC.

There are many counts of this clonotype. V usage is TRBV10-3 and J usage is TRBJ2-3; D gene unclear. The V end was cut by 3 bases, the J end by 2 bases, with 6 bases between. The germline V gene has CDR1 ENHRY and CDR2 SYGVKD. The CDR3 loop spans 13 amino acids. CDR3: CAISDGVTDTQYF. In DNA, the CDR3 is TGTGCCATCAGTGATGGGGTCACAGATACGCAGTATTTT.

This clonotype was seen ten or more times. The rearrangement uses TRBV7-6 and TRBJ2-1, with 9 bases matching TRBD2. The trim removed 0 bases at V and 6 bases at J, leaving 3 bases unmatched. Germline values: CDR1 SGHVS, CDR2 FNYEAQ. This CDR3 contains 15 residues. The CDR3 loop reads CASSLAGTSRNEQFF. CDR3 nucleotides: TGTGCCAGCAGCTTAGCCGGGACTAGCCGCAATGAGCAGTTCTTC.